Below, 6 T cell receptor beta chains from the same sample are listed, as sequenced in a study of OX40 agonist ivuxolimab in advanced cancers. Produced via immunoSEQ multiplex PCR; TCRdb's table is partial and in-frame only. This sample yields fewer than 45,000 clones, of which about 83% are seen a single time; around 40% belongs to the top ten. The sequencing used CD4+ or CD8+ T cells sorted from blood, collected in a trial of the OX40 agonist ivuxolimab. The receptors were sampled from an adult with an advanced solid tumor such as melanoma, head and neck, liver or kidney cancer.

This clone was seen only once. V gene TRBV7-9 combines with J gene TRBJ2-2; tentatively, D is TRBD1 (5 bases). This CDR3 is built from 17 residues. V was pared by 6 bases and J by 6 bases, with 23 bases between. Germline values: CDR1 SEHNR, CDR2 FQNEAQ (reference sequence). The CDR3 reads CASRPRRLPGKAGELFF. As DNA, the CDR3 is TGTGCCAGCAGGCCCCGACGACTCCCAGGGAAAGCCGGGGAGCTGTTTTTT.

The DNA for the CDR3 is TGTGCCAGCAGTTTTGGGGGCACGCAAGAGACCCAGTACTTC. Translated, it gives CASSFGGTQETQYF. The J gene is TRBJ2-5, the V gene TRBV28, with D perhaps TRBD1 (6 bases). The CDR3 is made up of 14 amino acids. Germline-derived CDR1 and CDR2 are MDHEN and SYDVKM. Between the trimmed V and J ends, which lost 3 bases and 2 bases, there was a span of 10 bases.

The J gene is TRBJ2-5, the V gene TRBV7-9, with 9 bases lining up with TRBD2. V was pared by 4 bases and J by 5 bases, with 11 bases of the junction left unmatched. The CDR3 totals 16 residues. CDR1 is SEHNR, CDR2 FQNEAQ, per germline (reference sequence). CDR3 nucleotides: TGTGCCAGCAGCTACGTGGGACTAGCTGGGGGGGAGACCCAGTACTTC. Protein: CASSYVGLAGGETQYF.

The chain couples TRBV7-3 to TRBJ2-7; 8 bases line up with TRBD1. With V trimmed by 4 bases and J by 3 bases, 5 bases remained unmatched. Germline V gene sequence: CDR1 SGHTA, CDR2 FQGTGA. The CDR3 extends over 14 amino acids. Here the CDR3 reads CASSSHRGVYEQYF. The CDR3 bases are TGTGCCAGCAGCTCACACAGGGGGGTCTACGAGCAGTACTTC. Combining the CDR3 with reference TRBV7-3 and TRBJ2-7 gives the whole variable domain GAGVSQTPSNKVTEKGKYVELRCDPISGHTALYWYRQSLGQGPEFLIYFQGTGAADDSGLPNDRFFAVRPEGSVSTLKIQRTERGDSAVYLCASSSHRGVYEQYFGPGTRLTVT.

The CDR3 DNA is TGTGCCAGCAGCTTAGTAGAGACCCAGTACTTC. Its translation: CASSLVETQYF. This chain uses TRBV7-6 with TRBJ2-5; D not certain. The V gene's germline CDR1 is SGHVS and CDR2 FNYEAQ. With 1 base removed from V and 4 bases from J, the gap between germline ends came to 1 base. CDR3 length: 11 residues.

The chain has TRBV6-5 and TRBJ2-5; unclear D gene. Germline loops: CDR1 MNHEY, CDR2 SVGAGI. The V end was cut by 8 bases, the J end by 2 bases, with 12 bases between. The CDR3 loop spans 13 amino acids. As DNA, the CDR3 is TGTGCCAGCCGGAACAGCTTTCAAGAGACCCAGTACTTC. The encoded protein is CASRNSFQETQYF.